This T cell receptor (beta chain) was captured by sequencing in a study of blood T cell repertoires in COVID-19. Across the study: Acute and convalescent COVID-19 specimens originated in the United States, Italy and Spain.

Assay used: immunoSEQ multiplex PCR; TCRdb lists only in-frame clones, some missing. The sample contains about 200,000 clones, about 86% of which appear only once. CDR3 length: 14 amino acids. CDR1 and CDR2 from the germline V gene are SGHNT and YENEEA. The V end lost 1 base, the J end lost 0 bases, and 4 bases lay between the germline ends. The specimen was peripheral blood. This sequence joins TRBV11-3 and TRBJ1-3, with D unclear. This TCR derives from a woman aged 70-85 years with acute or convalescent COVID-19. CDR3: CASSLALSGNTIYF. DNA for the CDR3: TGTGCCAGCAGCTTAGCTCTCTCTGGAAACACCATATATTTT. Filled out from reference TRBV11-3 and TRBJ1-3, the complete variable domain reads EAGVVQSPRYKIIEKKQPVAFWCNPISGHNTLYWYLQNLGQGPELLIRYENEEAVDDSQLPKDRFSAERLKGVDSTLKIQPAELGDSAVYLCASSLALSGNTIYFGEGSWLTVV.